These 17 T cell receptor beta chains came from one sample sequenced in a study of cytomegalovirus exposure and HLA in healthy donors. Only in-frame clones appear in the TCRdb table, and some are missing; sequencing was by immunoSEQ multiplex PCR. The sample contains fewer than 120,000 clones, roughly nine tenths of which appear only once. What was sequenced was PBMCs. The receptors stem from a young woman in good health and CMV-seronegative.

The rearrangement uses TRBV18 and TRBJ2-1, with 9 bases identical to TRBD2. The germline V gene encodes CDR1 KGHSH and CDR2 LQKENI. V gave up 2 bases and J gave up 2 bases; unmatched junction bases: 7. The CDR3 length is 17 residues. CDR3 DNA sequence: TGTGCCAGCTCACCAAGATTCGCTAGCGGGACCTACAATGAGCAGTTCTTC. Protein sequence: CASSPRFASGTYNEQFF.

V gene TRBV10-1 combines with J gene TRBJ1-2; 7 bases map to TRBD1. Trimming cost V 6 bases and J 3 bases; bases outside gene matches: 4. The CDR3 totals 13 residues. Germline assignment: CDR1 WNHNN and CDR2 SYGVQD (reference sequence). In DNA form, the CDR3 reads TGCGCCAGCAGCCCCGGACAGGACTATGGCTACACCTTC. This gives the protein CASSPGQDYGYTF.

This chain joins TRBV5-1 and TRBJ1-2; 8 bases match TRBD1. Germline CDR1 is SGHRS and CDR2 is YFSETQ. With 4 bases clipped from V and 6 bases from J, the junction kept 8 bases outside the gene matches. The CDR3 has 14 amino acids. The CDR3 sequence is CASSITGTGHGYTF. The CDR3 coding sequence is TGCGCCAGCAGCATAACCGGGACAGGACATGGCTACACCTTC.

This clone has a single count. The rearrangement links TRBV7-9 to TRBJ2-7, with 7 bases that match TRBD2. J was trimmed by 5 bases and V by 3 bases; bases with no gene match: 7. The CDR3 loop spans 14 amino acids. Germline lookup yields CDR1 SEHNR and CDR2 FQNEAQ (reference sequence). The CDR3 loop reads CASSLSGGIDEQYF. CDR3 coding DNA: TGTGCCAGCAGCTTGTCCGGGGGGATCGACGAGCAGTACTTC.

The chain uses TRBV5-6 and TRBJ2-7; TRBD1 agrees at 8 bases. V lost 2 bases, J lost 6 bases, and 7 bases stayed unmatched. This CDR3 comprises 14 residues. Germline V gives CDR1 SGHDT, CDR2 YYEEEE. The CDR3 bases are TGTGCCAGCAGCTTTCGACAGGGGATGATCGAGCAGTACTTC. It translates to CASSFRQGMIEQYF.

V is TRBV6-5 and J is TRBJ2-7; D possibly corresponds to TRBD1 (7 bases). V was shortened by 5 bases and J by 1 base, with 12 bases between the two germline ends. The CDR3 covers 14 residues. Germline assignment: CDR1 MNHEY and CDR2 SVGAGI. CDR3 DNA sequence: TGTGCCAGCAGTCTCAGGGGGGAATCCTACGAGCAGTACTTC. Translation gives CASSLRGESYEQYF.

The CDR3, as DNA: TGTGCCAGCAGCCAAGTGTCAGCGGGGGGGCCCAACGAGCAGTACTTC. Its translation: CASSQVSAGGPNEQYF. V is TRBV4-2 and J is TRBJ2-7; 10 bases are a match to TRBD2. The CDR3 spans 16 residues. Trimming removed 1 base from V and 5 bases from J; junction bases left unmatched: 8. Per germline, CDR1 LGHNA and CDR2 YNFKEQ.

V gene TRBV29-1 combines with J gene TRBJ2-1; D gene ambiguous. V was cut by 4 bases and J by 7 bases, with 17 bases left in between. The CDR3 has 14 amino acids. The V gene's germline CDR1 is SQVTM and CDR2 ANQGSEA. CDR3 DNA: TGCAGCGTTGCCCCCGGCGGTCTCGGAAATGAGCAGTTCTTC. Its protein product is CSVAPGGLGNEQFF.

The chain recombines TRBV10-3 with TRBJ2-1; TRBD2 matches 8 bases. Germline V lookup: CDR1 ENHRY, CDR2 SYGVKD. The length of the CDR3 is 15 residues. After removal of 2 bases from V and 7 bases from J, the junction contained 7 bases not matched to a gene. Here the CDR3 DNA reads TGTGCCATCAGTGAGGGAGCGGGAGTGAGGAATGAGCAGTTCTTC. Translation: CAISEGAGVRNEQFF.

The V and J genes are TRBV5-6 and TRBJ1-1; 8 bases match TRBD1. Germline V CDR1 and CDR2: SGHDT, YYEEEE. The V gene end was trimmed by 0 bases and the J gene end by 3 bases; junction bases not matched to a gene: 13. The CDR3 runs to 18 residues. In DNA, the CDR3 is TGTGCCAGCAGCTTGGCAGCCGGGACAGGCCCATTCGACACTGAAGCTTTCTTT. This translates into CASSLAAGTGPFDTEAFF.

The V and J genes are TRBV6-6 and TRBJ1-2; D is possibly TRBD1 (5 bases). V lost 7 bases and J lost 12, with 21 bases in between. Germline V gene lookup returns CDR1 MNHNY and CDR2 SVGAGI (reference sequence). This CDR3 spans 13 amino acids. The CDR3 sequence: CASTRREGASNTF. The DNA of the CDR3 is TGTGCCAGCACCCGCAGGGAGGGCGCCTCGAACACCTTC.

CDR3 sequence (DNA): TGTGCCAGCAGCGGGGACTCGTACTACAATGAGCAGTTCTTC. It yields the protein CASSGDSYYNEQFF. The chain recombines TRBV9 with TRBJ2-1; the D gene is possibly TRBD2 (6 bases). The V end was cut by 3 bases, the J end by 3 bases, with 10 bases between. The V gene's germline CDR1 is SGDLS and CDR2 YYNGEE. This CDR3 is 14 amino acids long.

The rearrangement links TRBV9 to TRBJ1-5; no definite D call. The germline V gene encodes CDR1 SGDLS and CDR2 YYNGEE. The CDR3 extends over 13 amino acids. The V gene lost 4 bases and the J gene lost 7 bases, with 12 bases spanning the gap. The CDR3: CASSTRTGQPQHF. CDR3 bases: TGTGCCAGCAGCACTCGAACGGGGCAGCCCCAGCATTTT.

This chain joins TRBV9 and TRBJ1-2, with TRBD1 matching over 7 bases. The CDR3 spans 16 residues. Germline V CDR1 and CDR2: SGDLS, YYNGEE. J gave up 1 base and V 2 bases, and 8 bases lay outside the gene matches. The CDR3 sequence is CASSVDPTGVNYGYTF. CDR3 sequence (DNA): TGTGCCAGCAGCGTTGACCCCACAGGGGTTAACTATGGCTACACCTTC.

The chain links TRBV5-6 to TRBJ2-7, with 8 bases aligning to TRBD1. Per the germline V gene, CDR1 is SGHDT and CDR2 is YYEEEE. The CDR3 is made up of 15 amino acids. V was clipped by 1 base and J by 2 bases; unmatched bases: 5. The CDR3 sequence is CASSLPGQGPYEQYF. The CDR3 DNA sequence: TGTGCCAGCAGCTTGCCTGGACAGGGACCCTACGAGCAGTACTTC. Complete variable domain (other parts from reference TRBV5-6 and TRBJ2-7): DAGVTQSPTHLIKTRGQQVTLRCSPKSGHDTVSWYQQALGQGPQFIFQYYEEEERQRGNFPDRFSGHQFPNYSSELNVNALLLGDSALYLCASSLPGQGPYEQYFGPGTRLTVT.

This chain connects TRBV7-9 to TRBJ2-7; maybe TRBD2 (8 bases). The CDR3 consists of 15 residues. Germline lookup yields CDR1 SEHNR and CDR2 FQNEAQ (reference sequence). Between the trimmed V and J ends, which lost 7 bases and 4 bases, there was a span of 20 bases. Here the CDR3 DNA reads TGTGCCAGCACCCGGGGACTAGAGGACAGGTACGAGCAGTACTTC. As protein: CASTRGLEDRYEQYF. The full variable domain, in which reference TRBV7-9 and TRBJ2-7 provide the parts outside the CDR3, is DTGVSQNPRHKITKRGQNVTFRCDPISEHNRLYWYRQTLGQGPEFLTYFQNEAQLEKSRLLSDRFSAERPKGSFSTLEIQRTEQGDSAMYLCASTRGLEDRYEQYFGPGTRLTVT.

The chain carries TRBV7-2 and TRBJ2-3; D may be TRBD2 (5 bases). V was cut by 5 bases and J by 8 bases, with 17 bases left in between. The CDR3 consists of 14 residues. CDR1 is SGHTA and CDR2 is FQGNSA in the germline V gene. CDR3 protein: CASSRYTPEGTQYF. In DNA, the CDR3 is TGTGCCAGCAGCCGATATACCCCCGAGGGTACGCAGTATTTT.